Shown below are 4 T cell receptor beta chains from a single sample sequenced in a study of Ad26.COV2.S vaccination and SARS-CoV-2 variants. TCRdb keeps only in-frame clones here, not all; method: immunoSEQ multiplex PCR. The data hold about 350,000 clones, with 86% observed a single time. Treatment denoted: approximately 18 received Ad26.COV2.S at low or high dose, single or two shots; about five received placebo; per-sample allocation not given. Each sample was drawn 63 days after the first injection (of vaccine or placebo). The sequenced sample was peripheral blood, obtained in a trial of Ad26.COV2.S vaccine versus placebo. Receptors originate from a person aged 18-60 years who received the Ad26.COV2.S COVID-19 vaccine or a placebo.

The genes are TRBV18 and TRBJ2-7, with no clear D. This CDR3 is built from 16 residues. Germline loops: CDR1 KGHSH, CDR2 LQKENI. V was clipped by 4 bases and J by 0 bases, with 16 bases between them. Here the CDR3 DNA reads TGTGCCAGCTCACGTAATTCGGTTCGGTTCTCCTACGAGCAGTACTTC. This sequence encodes CASSRNSVRFSYEQYF.

DNA of the CDR3: TGTGCCAGCAGCTCATGGGGCCCGGGCACTGAAGCTTTCTTT. Translation gives CASSSWGPGTEAFF. This chain connects TRBV27 to TRBJ1-1, with TRBD1 as a possible D gene (5 bases). This CDR3 comprises 14 residues. The ends were cut back, 6 bases at V and 4 bases at J, with 15 bases in the middle. CDR1 and CDR2 (germline): MNHEY, SMNVEV (reference sequence).

This clone occurred once. The chain carries TRBV6-5 and TRBJ2-3; 7 bases are shared with TRBD1. The CDR3 is 13 amino acids. V gave up 6 bases and J gave up 5 bases; unmatched junction bases: 5. Germline V lookup: CDR1 MNHEY, CDR2 SVGAGI. In nucleotides, the CDR3 is TGTGCCAGCAGCCTATACAGGGGAGATACGCAGTATTTT. Translated: CASSLYRGDTQYF.

In this sample, this clone turned up a few times. V gene TRBV6-5 combines with J gene TRBJ2-7; D might be TRBD1 (6 bases). CDR1 and CDR2 from the germline V gene are MNHEY and SVGAGI. There are 15 residues in the CDR3. Trimming pared 5 bases from V and 3 bases from J, leaving 17 bases between. CDR3 bases: TGTGCCAGCAGTCCTCTTTTGGGGGCAATCTACGAGCAGTACTTC. Its translation: CASSPLLGAIYEQYF.